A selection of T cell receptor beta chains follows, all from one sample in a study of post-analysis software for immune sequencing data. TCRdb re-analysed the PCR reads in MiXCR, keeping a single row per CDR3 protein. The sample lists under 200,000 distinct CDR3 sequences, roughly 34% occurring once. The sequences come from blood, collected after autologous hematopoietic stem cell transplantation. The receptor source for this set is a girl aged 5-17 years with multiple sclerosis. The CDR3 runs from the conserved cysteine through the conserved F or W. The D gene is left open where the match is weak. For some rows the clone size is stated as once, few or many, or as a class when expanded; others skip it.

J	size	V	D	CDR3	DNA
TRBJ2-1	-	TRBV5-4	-	CASSPRTYDNEQFF	TGTGCCAGCAGCCCCCGGACATACGACAATGAGCAGTTCTTC
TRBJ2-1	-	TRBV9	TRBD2	CASSVATSGRAFGNEQFF	TGTGCCAGCAGCGTAGCCACTAGCGGGAGGGCCTTTGGCAATGAGCAGTTCTTC
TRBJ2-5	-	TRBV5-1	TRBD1	CASSPDRGETQYF	TGCGCCAGCAGCCCGGACAGGGGTGAGACCCAGTACTTC
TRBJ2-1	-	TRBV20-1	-	CSARVMGEQFF	TGCAGTGCTAGAGTAATGGGGGAGCAGTTCTTC
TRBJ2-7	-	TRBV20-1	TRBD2	CSARGSGRASEQYF	TGCAGTGCTAGAGGTAGCGGGAGGGCCAGCGAGCAGTACTTC
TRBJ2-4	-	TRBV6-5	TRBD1	CASSSTGTGAKNIQYF	TGTGCCAGCAGTTCGACCGGGACAGGGGCCAAAAACATTCAGTACTTC
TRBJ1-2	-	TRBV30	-	CAWSAGHYGYTF	TGTGCCTGGAGTGCGGGACACTATGGCTACACCTTC
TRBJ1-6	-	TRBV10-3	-	CAIKGDSYNSPLHF	TGTGCCATCAAGGGGGACTCCTATAATTCACCCCTCCACTTT
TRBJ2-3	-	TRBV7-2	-	CASSLGAVSTDTQYF	TGTGCCAGCAGCTTGGGAGCGGTTAGCACAGATACGCAGTATTTT
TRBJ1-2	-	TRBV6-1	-	CASSVRENYGYTF	TGTGCCAGCAGTGTGAGGGAAAACTATGGCTACACCTTC
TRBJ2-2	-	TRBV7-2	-	CASSLAGEVSTGELFF	TGTGCCAGCAGCTTAGCGGGCGAGGTTAGCACCGGGGAGCTGTTTTTT
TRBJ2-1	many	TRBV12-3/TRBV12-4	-	CASSYSGLASYNEQFF	TGTGCCAGCAGCTATAGCGGCTTAGCCTCCTACAATGAGCAGTTCTTC
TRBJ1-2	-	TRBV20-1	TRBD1	CSARDRERAVGYTF	TGCAGTGCTCGGGACAGGGAGAGGGCGGTTGGCTACACCTTC
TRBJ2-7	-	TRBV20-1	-	CSAAGALGSYEQYF	TGCAGTGCCGCCGGGGCGTTGGGTAGCTACGAGCAGTACTTC
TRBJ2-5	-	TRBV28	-	CASSFLNSPSWETQYF	TGTGCCAGCAGTTTCCTCAACTCACCCAGTTGGGAGACCCAGTACTTC
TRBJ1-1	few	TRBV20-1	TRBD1	CSAPDRDDTEAFF	TGCAGTGCGCCGGACAGGGATGACACTGAAGCTTTCTTT
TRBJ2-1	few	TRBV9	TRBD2	CASSVASGTNEQFF	TGTGCCAGCAGTGTGGCTAGCGGGACAAATGAGCAGTTCTTC
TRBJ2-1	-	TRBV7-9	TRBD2	CASSFQTGRGGNEQFF	TGTGCCAGCAGCTTTCAGACTGGCCGGGGGGGCAATGAGCAGTTCTTC
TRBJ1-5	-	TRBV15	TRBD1	CATSRDFSDRDSNQPQHF	TGTGCCACCAGCAGAGATTTCTCGGACAGGGATAGCAATCAGCCCCAGCATTTT
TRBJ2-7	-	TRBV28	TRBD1	CATRQGAREQYF	TGTGCCACCAGACAGGGTGCTAGGGAGCAGTACTTC
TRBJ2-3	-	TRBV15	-	CAPSRDLGTLSTDTQYF	TGTGCCCCCAGCAGAGATCTAGGGACACTCAGCACAGATACGCAGTATTTT
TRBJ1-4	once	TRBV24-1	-	CATSDRQALNEKLFF	TGTGCCACCAGTGACCGACAGGCCTTAAATGAAAAACTGTTTTTT
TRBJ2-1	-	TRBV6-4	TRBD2	CASHSGRAGDEQFF	TGTGCCAGTCATAGCGGGAGGGCCGGCGATGAGCAGTTCTTC
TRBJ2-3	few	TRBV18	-	CASSLDISTDTQYF	TGTGCCAGCTCACTTGACATCAGCACAGATACGCAGTATTTT
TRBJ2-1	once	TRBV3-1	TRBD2	CASSQAPLAGNEQFF	TGTGCCAGCAGCCAAGCTCCCCTAGCGGGGAATGAGCAGTTCTTC
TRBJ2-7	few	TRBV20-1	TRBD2	CSARSGSLGDEQYF	TGCAGTGCCCGTAGCGGGAGCCTCGGGGACGAGCAGTACTTC
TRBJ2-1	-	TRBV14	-	CASSQVVTRRVNEQFF	TGTGCCAGCAGCCAAGTCGTGACTAGAAGGGTCAATGAGCAGTTCTTC
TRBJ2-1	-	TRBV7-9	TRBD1	CASSLDRGNEQFF	TGTGCCAGCAGCCTGGACAGGGGCAATGAGCAGTTCTTC
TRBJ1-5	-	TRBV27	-	CASSLWFNQPQHF	TGTGCCAGCAGTTTATGGTTCAATCAGCCCCAGCATTTT
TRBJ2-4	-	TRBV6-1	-	CASSWTEKNIQYF	TGTGCCAGCAGCTGGACTGAGAAAAACATTCAGTACTTC
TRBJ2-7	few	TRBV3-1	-	CASSQVLGTRVYEQYF	TGTGCCAGCAGCCAAGTTCTTGGGACGCGTGTCTACGAGCAGTACTTC
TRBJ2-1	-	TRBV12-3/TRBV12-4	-	CASSERILSYNEQFF	TGTGCCAGCAGTGAGCGGATTCTCTCCTACAATGAGCAGTTCTTC
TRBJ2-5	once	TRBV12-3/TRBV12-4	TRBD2	CASGRTSGRKETQYF	TGTGCCAGCGGCCGGACTAGCGGGAGGAAAGAGACCCAGTACTTC
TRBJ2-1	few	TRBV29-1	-	CSVEESRQWEQFF	TGCAGCGTTGAGGAGTCCCGGCAATGGGAGCAGTTCTTC
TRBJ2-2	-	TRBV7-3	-	CASSALGYPNTGELFF	TGTGCCAGCAGCGCACTCGGTTACCCGAACACCGGGGAGCTGTTTTTT
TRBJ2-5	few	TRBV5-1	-	CASSWSADRETQYF	TGCGCCAGCAGCTGGTCGGCGGATCGGGAGACCCAGTACTTC